This T cell receptor beta chain was captured in a study of beta chain features in type 1 diabetes (dated by TCRdb to 2017 to 2018). At the level of the whole study: Mean age, gender distribution, total cell number and subset yield did not differ between patients and healthy donors. A total of 107,917,701 sorted cells were examined across all samples, and RNA yield correlated strongly with the number of cells per subset. In the study, TCRB repertoires of sorted circulating CD4+ T cell subsets from recently diagnosed type 1 diabetes patients were compared with those of matched healthy donors. Regulatory and stem cell-like memory subsets were isolated from only 8 patients and roughly 8 healthy donors, whereas naive and central memory subsets came from all 28 donors.

CDR1 and CDR2 (MNHEY, SVGAGI) derive from the germline V gene. V is pared back by 2 bases and J by 6 bases, with 5 bases lying between the germline termini. Inclusive of the bounding cysteine and phenylalanine, the CDR3 is 11 residues long. The read is trimmed to its CDR3 DNA, 33 bases read in frame from base 1. The High Capacity cDNA Reverse Transcription Kit was used to reverse transcribe all of the isolated RNA, meaning that expressed TCRB transcripts were what got sequenced. Deep immunoSEQ sequencing was performed on naive, central memory and regulatory T cell samples, with an average of around 3.4 million total reads per sample. Sorted cells were lysed in RLT buffer, and RNA was extracted using DNase-treated RNeasy Micro or Mini kits according to cell number. To prevent cross-contamination, every cell subset was processed on its own, while patient and healthy donor samples were processed together. TCRB sequences were amplified from cDNA with the immunoSEQ multiplex PCR, producing 87-bp fragments spanning the CDR3 region. The amplicons were sequenced using the Illumina HiSeq platform. Under the source paper's analysis protocol: Synthetic template baselines were used to correct PCR bias computationally, reads within Hamming distance 2 were collapsed together, and singletons that could not be merged were discarded. Reads were aligned against IMGT so that V, D and J genes, CDR3 length and insertions or deletions at six rearrangement sites could be assigned. Within each subset, clonotype counts were normalized to the number of sorted cells before true diversity and Gini coefficients were calculated with the tcR R package. The overlap coefficient, calculated on TCRB nucleotide sequences, was used to quantify repertoire sharing. Out-of-frame TCRB sequences from naive cells were analyzed as a proxy for the pre-selection repertoire. TCRdb re-hosts the immuneACCESS table, in-frame sequences only. Its copies lack some clones; in the studies checked, an unresolved V gene accounts for under half of them, and the cause for the rest is not known. V and J calls and clone size follow that table, whereas D and trimming were derived from the DNA. The sample profile shows hundreds of thousands of clones; roughly 11% of them were found once. The ten largest clonotypes hold around 0.018% of the sample.

Each donor gave one peripheral blood draw, averaging approximately 120 mL, which was collected into heparinised tubes. A BD FACSAria II and a panel including CD45RO, CCR7, CD25, CD127, CD95 and CD27 were used to sort naive, central memory, regulatory and stem cell-like memory CD4+ T cells. A purity above 98% was achieved for all sorted populations. PBMCs were isolated immediately by Lymphoprep density gradient centrifugation and stained directly without culture. So that batch effects would be minimized, each experiment stained and sorted samples in pairs, pairing one healthy donor with one patient. About this clone: No antigen is known for it. There are no base qualities to consult, and no much larger clone falls within one base.

Points the paper makes about the study in general: Naive, central memory and regulatory TCRB repertoires appeared to be more similar among patients than among healthy donors. At VDJ recombination sites, type 1 diabetes patients had fewer insertions and more deleted nucleotides, which implies abnormalities in thymic rearrangement. Shorter templates might be favored by PCR, yet because patient and control samples were amplified and corrected together, any such skew would affect both groups equally. Only small numbers of individuals were included in the HLA sub-analyses, which left unresolved whether HLA type had any influence on TCRB rearrangement. Because cDNA was sequenced instead of genomic DNA, highly expressing activated cells could be over-represented, though the groups showed no difference in activation or CD3 levels. In all four CD4+ subsets, TCRB CDR3 length was moderately but significantly shorter in type 1 diabetes patients.

The chain uses TRBV6-5 and TRBJ2-7; the D gene lacks a confident call. Input material: naive CD4+ T cells from blood. The sample's cell subset or site label, decoded: true naive CD4+ T cells. This receptor was identified in a young man with type 1 diabetes. The CDR3 amino acid sequence is: CASSYAGEQYF. The nucleotide sequence is given as TGTGCCAGCAGTTACGCCGGCGAGCAGTACTTC.